Each of the 19 T cell receptor beta chains below was sequenced from the same sample in a study of cytomegalovirus exposure and HLA in healthy donors. In the PCR, 60 Vbeta and 13 Jbeta primers were used. The protocol was immunoSEQ multiplex PCR, while the TCRdb copy is restricted to in-frame clones and leaves out a portion. Of roughly 150,000 clones in the sample, around three quarters were seen once. Sequenced sample: PBMCs. The receptors shown here come from an older woman in good health and CMV-seropositive.

The genes are TRBV28 and TRBJ1-2; no firm D call. Germline CDR1 and CDR2: MDHEN and SYDVKM. The CDR3 runs 12 residues. With 4 bases removed from V and 4 bases from J, the gap between germline ends came to 7 bases. CDR3 protein: CASSWESYGYTF. In nucleotides, the CDR3 is TGTGCCAGCAGTTGGGAGAGCTATGGCTACACCTTC.

The chain carries TRBV27 and TRBJ2-3; 7 nucleotides line up with TRBD2. Trimming cost V 2 bases and J 1 base; bases outside gene matches: 3. Germline V gene sequence: CDR1 MNHEY, CDR2 SMNVEV (reference sequence). The CDR3 is 15 amino acids. The CDR3 reads CASSLRLAGTDTQYF. CDR3 bases: TGTGCCAGCAGTTTAAGGCTAGCGGGCACAGATACGCAGTATTTT.

V is TRBV10-3 and J is TRBJ2-7, with 11 bases lining up with TRBD2. Per the germline V gene, CDR1 is ENHRY and CDR2 is SYGVKD. V gave up 5 bases and J gave up 4 bases; unmatched junction bases: 1. The CDR3 is 13 amino acids. The chain's CDR3 is CAISWTSGYEQYF. The CDR3 nucleotides are TGTGCCATCAGTTGGACTAGCGGGTACGAGCAGTACTTC.

The genes are TRBV6-1 and TRBJ1-1, with D hard to call. CDR1 and CDR2 (germline): MNHNS, SASEGT. The germline V and J ends were trimmed by 2 bases and 0 bases, with 7 bases remaining between them. The CDR3 loop spans 14 amino acids. CDR3 residues: CASSEPGLNTEAFF. The CDR3 DNA reads TGTGCCAGCAGTGAACCAGGCCTGAACACTGAAGCTTTCTTT.

The chain links TRBV2 to TRBJ2-7, with TRBD2 identical over 12 bases. The CDR3 contains 14 residues. Germline loops: CDR1 SNHLY, CDR2 FYNNEI. The V and J ends lost 7 bases and 5 bases, in that order; junction bases with no gene match: 6. This chain's CDR3 is CASTERTSGNEQYF. CDR3 DNA: TGTGCCAGCACCGAAAGGACTAGCGGGAACGAGCAGTACTTC.

V gene TRBV11-2 combines with J gene TRBJ1-2; no definite D call. V dropped 5 bases and J dropped 4 bases, with 17 bases sitting between them. The germline CDR1 and CDR2 sequences are SGHAT and FQNNGV. The CDR3 totals 15 residues. CDR3 DNA: TGTGCCAGCAGCCCAGGAGGTGGTGATGGCTATGGCTACACCTTC. This sequence encodes CASSPGGGDGYGYTF.

This clone was counted between two and nine times. The chain is built from TRBV19 and TRBJ2-5, with 10 positions matching TRBD2. The CDR3 loop spans 16 amino acids. CDR1 is LNHDA, CDR2 SQIVND, per germline (reference sequence). V was pared by 0 bases and J by 7 bases, with 8 bases of the junction left unmatched. In DNA form, the CDR3 reads TGTGCCAGTAGTATAGATCGTCCCGCTAGCGGGGGGACCCAGTACTTC. Its protein is CASSIDRPASGGTQYF.

V usage is TRBV2 and J usage is TRBJ2-5; 7 positions agree with TRBD1. The DNA matches TRBJ2-7 better at its end, which makes the J call doubtful. This CDR3 region has 15 residues. CDR1 and CDR2 from the germline V gene are SNHLY and FYNNEI. CDR3 bases: TGTGCCAGCTTTATCCCAACAGGGGCGAGCTACGAGCAGTACTTC. Its translation is CASFIPTGASYEQYF.

The sample holds a few counts of this clone. This chain links TRBV2 with TRBJ2-1, with 8 bases aligning to TRBD1. The CDR3 loop spans 14 amino acids. Germline V lookup: CDR1 SNHLY, CDR2 FYNNEI. J gave up 3 bases and V 4 bases, and 2 bases lay outside the gene matches. The CDR3 DNA reads as TGTGCCAGCAGTGCAGGGGGCAGCTACAATGAGCAGTTCTTC. It yields the protein CASSAGGSYNEQFF.

This clone has just a few counts. V is TRBV28 and J is TRBJ2-3; D unresolved. Germline V gene data show CDR1 as MDHEN and CDR2 as SYDVKM. The CDR3 has 15 residues. The V end lost 3 bases, the J end lost 0 bases, and 10 bases lay between the germline ends. CDR3 in DNA: TGTGCCAGCAGTTTCCCCCAGGCTAGCACAGATACGCAGTATTTT. Translating it yields CASSFPQASTDTQYF.

The DNA of the CDR3 is TGTGCCAGCTCACCAGGCAGGCCCTCCTACGAGCAGTACTTC. Its translation: CASSPGRPSYEQYF. The rearrangement uses TRBV18 and TRBJ2-7, with D hard to call. The V gene's germline CDR1 is KGHSH and CDR2 LQKENI. CDR3 size: 14 residues. V lost 2 bases and J 0 bases, leaving 8 bases between the germline ends.

The chain is built from TRBV5-4 and TRBJ2-2; TRBD1 agrees at 10 bases. V shed 3 bases, J shed 4 bases, and the junction held 3 bases outside the gene matches. CDR1 and CDR2 from the germline V gene are SGHNT and YYREEE (reference sequence). This CDR3 is 15 amino acids long. The CDR3 nucleotides read TGTGCCAGCAGCTCCCGGGACAGGGGCACCGGGGAGCTGTTTTTT. Residues: CASSSRDRGTGELFF.

The chain uses TRBV5-6 and TRBJ2-7, with 9 bases lining up with TRBD2. V dropped 4 bases and J dropped 2; count of bases not matched to a gene: 7. The V gene's germline CDR1 is SGHDT and CDR2 YYEEEE. The CDR3 covers 15 residues. CDR3 nucleotide sequence: TGTGCCAGCAGCGAGAGCGGGAGGTCCCCCTACGAGCAGTACTTC. Translating it yields CASSESGRSPYEQYF.

The rearrangement uses TRBV9 and TRBJ2-7, with 12 positions matching TRBD1. The CDR3 is 15 residues long. The germline CDR1 and CDR2 sequences are SGDLS and YYNGEE. J lost 7 bases, V lost 4 bases, and 9 bases had no gene match. The DNA for the CDR3 is TGTGCCAGCAGCCCACACCGGGACAGGGGGCATGAGCAGTACTTC. This translates into CASSPHRDRGHEQYF.

The V call is TRBV5-4, the J call TRBJ2-3; 10 bases match TRBD1. Germline CDR1 SGHNT, CDR2 YYREEE (reference sequence). The CDR3 runs to 14 residues. V shed 2 bases and J 7 bases; nucleotides not matched to a gene: 4. CDR3 bases: TGTGCCAGCAGCTTTGACAGGGGGCGAAATACGCAGTATTTT. This gives the protein CASSFDRGRNTQYF.

V is TRBV5-4 and J is TRBJ1-1; the D is unclear. CDR3 length equals 16 residues. The germline V gene encodes CDR1 SGHNT and CDR2 YYREEE (reference sequence). V was pared by 1 base and J by 1 base, with 14 bases between. CDR3 in DNA: TGTGCCAGCAGCTTGCAGAGAGGTGGTTCGAACACTGAAGCTTTCTTT. Amino acids: CASSLQRGGSNTEAFF.

This clone was detected only a few times. The gene calls are TRBV5-1 and TRBJ1-3, with D perhaps TRBD1 (6 bases). The germline CDR1 and CDR2 sequences are SGHRS and YFSETQ. CDR3 length: 15 amino acids. V was clipped by 3 bases and J by 0 bases, with 10 bases between them. CDR3 sequence: CASSWDISSGNTIYF. The CDR3 DNA follows: TGCGCCAGCAGCTGGGACATCAGCTCTGGAAACACCATATATTTT.

The J gene is TRBJ2-2, the V gene TRBV19; D might be TRBD1 (6 bases). Germline values: CDR1 LNHDA, CDR2 SQIVND (reference sequence). V was shortened by 5 bases and J by 4 bases, with 8 bases between the two germline ends. CDR3 size: 13 residues. CDR3 sequence (DNA): TGTGCCAGTAGTGAACAGGGCACCGGGGAGCTGTTTTTT. It is translated as CASSEQGTGELFF.

This chain uses TRBV21-1 with TRBJ2-5; the DNA was not compared with TRBD1, the D call given in the table. TRBV21-1 is a pseudogene. This CDR3 spans 15 amino acids. The CDR3 bases are TGTGCCAGCAGAACAGGGGGCGAAGGGCAAGAGACCCAGTACTTC. Its translation is CASRTGGEGQETQYF.